What follows are 2 T cell receptor beta chains derived from one specimen sequenced in a study of CD8 T cells in Susac syndrome. RNA, at about 0.5 to 1 ug, was reverse transcribed with random hexamers. TCRdb passed the immunoSEQ multiplex PCR reads through MiXCR, listing each CDR3 protein once. The sample shows about 140,000 distinct CDR3 sequences, around 95% of them seen only once. Sequencing was performed on CD4+ T cells from PBMCs. The receptors originated from a human donor with multiple sclerosis.

V gene TRBV27 combines with J gene TRBJ2-1; 7 positions match TRBD1. Germline-derived CDR1 and CDR2 are MNHEY and SMNVEV (reference sequence). The CDR3 is 15 amino acids. V lost 4 bases, J lost 2 bases, and 5 bases stayed unmatched. This CDR3 is CASSSPDRAYNEQFF. The CDR3 nucleotides read TGTGCCAGCAGTTCCCCTGACAGGGCCTACAATGAGCAGTTCTTC.

The chain is built from TRBV13 and TRBJ2-1, with 9 bases fitting TRBD2. CDR3 length: 13 residues. The germline CDR1 and CDR2 sequences are PRHDT and FYEKMQ (reference sequence). V lost 4 bases and J lost 8; bases outside the gene matches: 3. CDR3 DNA sequence: TGTGCCAGCAGCTCCGGGACTAGCCATGAGCAGTTCTTC. Its translation is CASSSGTSHEQFF.